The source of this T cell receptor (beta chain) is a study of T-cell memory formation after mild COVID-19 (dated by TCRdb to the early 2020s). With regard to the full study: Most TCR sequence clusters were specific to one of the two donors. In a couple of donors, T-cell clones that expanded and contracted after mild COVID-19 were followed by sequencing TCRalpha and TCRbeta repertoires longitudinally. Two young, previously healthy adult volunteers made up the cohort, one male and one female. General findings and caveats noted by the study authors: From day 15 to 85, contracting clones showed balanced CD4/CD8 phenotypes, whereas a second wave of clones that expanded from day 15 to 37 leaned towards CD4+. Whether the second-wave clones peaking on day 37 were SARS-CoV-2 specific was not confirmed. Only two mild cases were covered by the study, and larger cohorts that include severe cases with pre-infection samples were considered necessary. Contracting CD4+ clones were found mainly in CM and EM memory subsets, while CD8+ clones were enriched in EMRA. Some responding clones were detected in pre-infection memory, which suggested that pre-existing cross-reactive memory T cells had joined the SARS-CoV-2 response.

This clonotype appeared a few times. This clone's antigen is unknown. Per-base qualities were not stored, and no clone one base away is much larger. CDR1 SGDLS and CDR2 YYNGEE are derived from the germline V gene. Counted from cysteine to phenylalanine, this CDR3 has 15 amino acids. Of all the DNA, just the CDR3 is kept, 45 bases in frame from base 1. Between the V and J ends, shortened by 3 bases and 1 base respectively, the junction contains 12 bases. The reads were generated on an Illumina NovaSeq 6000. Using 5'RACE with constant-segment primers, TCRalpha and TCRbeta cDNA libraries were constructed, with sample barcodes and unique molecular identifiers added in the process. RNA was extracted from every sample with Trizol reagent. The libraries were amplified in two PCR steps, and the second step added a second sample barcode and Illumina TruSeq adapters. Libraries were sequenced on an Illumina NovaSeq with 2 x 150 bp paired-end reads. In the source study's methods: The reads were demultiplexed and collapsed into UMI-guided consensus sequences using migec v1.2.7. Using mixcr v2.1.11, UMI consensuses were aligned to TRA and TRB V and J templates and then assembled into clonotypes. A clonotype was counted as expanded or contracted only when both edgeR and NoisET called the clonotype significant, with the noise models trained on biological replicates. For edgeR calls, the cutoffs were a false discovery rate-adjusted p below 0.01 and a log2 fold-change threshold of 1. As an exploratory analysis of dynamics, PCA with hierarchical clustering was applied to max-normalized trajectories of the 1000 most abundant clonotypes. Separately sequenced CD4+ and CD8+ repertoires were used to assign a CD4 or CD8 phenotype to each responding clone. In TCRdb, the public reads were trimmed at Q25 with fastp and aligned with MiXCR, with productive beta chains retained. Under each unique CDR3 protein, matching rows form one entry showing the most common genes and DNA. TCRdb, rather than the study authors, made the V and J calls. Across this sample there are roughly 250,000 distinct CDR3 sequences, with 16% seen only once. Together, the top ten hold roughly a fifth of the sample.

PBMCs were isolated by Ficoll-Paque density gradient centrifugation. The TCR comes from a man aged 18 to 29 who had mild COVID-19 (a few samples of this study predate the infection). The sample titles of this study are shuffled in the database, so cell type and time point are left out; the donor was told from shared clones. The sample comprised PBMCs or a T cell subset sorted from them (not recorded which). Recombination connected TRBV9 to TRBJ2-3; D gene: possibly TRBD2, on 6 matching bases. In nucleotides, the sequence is TGTGCCAGCAGCGACGAATGGAGGGGCACAGATACGCAGTATTTT. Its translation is CASSDEWRGTDTQYF.